This T cell receptor (beta chain) derives from a study of blood T cell repertoires in COVID-19 (dated by TCRdb to the early 2020s). For context, the study as a whole: Collaborator samples came from the United States, Italy and Spain and covered acute and convalescent phases of COVID-19. The repertoires were released in a freely available public database meant as a resource for research on the immune response to SARS-CoV-2. The prospective study material was composed of cDNA or gDNA derived from T cells, B-cell-depleted T cells, or PBMCs. Where HLA class I and class II types were available, the types were taken from metadata supplied by the sample provider, not from assay-based typing. Subjects who had been exposed to COVID-19, were actively infected with it, or had recovered from it provided the deeply sampled blood TCRbeta repertoires that made up the dataset. Samples came from the ongoing ImmuneRACE study (first 160 participants) plus 1,254 subjects from 6 global collaborators. Sample metadata almost always included a de-identified subject ID, COVID-19 status, age in years and sex. The full study reports these points: The amount of clinical and demographic metadata varied by source and participant and was provided uncurated.

TCRbeta CDR3 regions were amplified from genomic DNA by means of the immunoSEQ Assay, a bias-controlled multiplex PCR. Concerning the study's data processing: The number of nucleated cells in each sample was estimated by amplification of reference gene primers within the assay. To quantify the absolute abundance of each unique TCRbeta CDR3 rearrangement, sequence reads were collapsed and filtered. Productive Simpson clonality was computed per sample as the square root of Simpson's diversity index over productive rearrangements. What TCRdb holds here is the immuneACCESS table cut down to in-frame rearrangements. Part of the clones is not present; checked against another copy, under half of the missing clones reflect an unresolved V gene, and the others are unexplained. The V and J calls and the clone size are those of that table, but D and trimming were determined from the DNA. This sample is represented by roughly 80,000 clones; approximately 90% of them were singletons. The top ten clonotypes cover more than 5.5% of the sample.

Trimming takes 0 bases off V and 6 bases off J; junction bases not matched to a gene: 16. The CDR3 starts with the cysteine, ends with the phenylalanine, and has 18 residues. Only the CDR3 DNA is retained, 54 bases long and in frame from the first base. Reading the germline V gene gives CDR1 SGDLS and CDR2 YYNGEE. On this clone: This clone's antigen is unknown. One base away there is no much larger clone; base qualities are not given.

Whole blood was collected in K2EDTA tubes by collaborating institutions according to the institutions' own protocols. Collaborator samples were shipped for TCRbeta analysis as frozen whole blood, isolated PBMCs, or DNA extracted from either sample type. What was sequenced was peripheral blood. The chain is assembled from TRBV9 and TRBJ2-3, with 7 junctional bases fitting TRBD2. This receptor was identified in a woman aged 80 or over with acute or convalescent COVID-19. CDR3 region: CASSVGGGTTLLRDTQYF. The DNA sequence is TGTGCCAGCAGCGTAGGGGGTGGGACTACCCTTCTCCGGGATACGCAGTATTTT.